The clone carrying this T cell receptor beta chain was observed once. TCRdb's copy holds only in-frame clones and misses some; the assay was immunoSEQ multiplex PCR. The repertoire consists of about 2.1 million clones, with 80% to 95% occurring once and the leading ten covering 1.5% to 2%. This entry comes from a study of shared clonotypes between healthy human individuals. CD45RO-negative, CCR7-positively selected cells formed the naive CD8 fraction, excluding terminally differentiated effector memory CD45RA+ cells. The CDR3 spans 15 residues. Germline V gives CDR1 MDHEN, CDR2 SYDVKM. V was clipped by 6 bases and J by 0 bases, with 15 bases between them.

The sequencing sample was made of naive CD8+ T cells from PBMCs. The clonotype comes from a young man in good health. Some clones in this sample may be carry-over from other donors' samples. The V and J genes are TRBV28 and TRBJ2-7, with D possibly being TRBD2 (6 bases). The CDR3 protein is CASSNRERYSYEQYF. The CDR3 DNA reads TGTGCCAGCAGCAACCGGGAGCGATACTCCTACGAGCAGTACTTC.